The 20 T cell receptor beta chains reported below all come from one sample, sequenced in a study of cytomegalovirus exposure and HLA in healthy donors. The primer mix had 60 Vbeta and 13 Jbeta primers. The method was immunoSEQ multiplex PCR; TCRdb's version includes in-frame clones alone and lacks a portion of them. This table holds under 200,000 clones, about 62% found once. Specimen: PBMCs. The receptor source for this set is a man aged 35 to 55 in good health and CMV-seronegative.

Turning to this clone: One end of the junction varies from germline; a read error may be responsible. The chain joins TRBV7-7 to TRBJ2-3; D is unresolved. The length of the CDR3 is 14 residues. Germline loops: CDR1 SSHAT, CDR2 FNYEAQ (reference sequence). This chain's CDR3 is CASSLSPETDTQYF. CDR3 in DNA: TGTGCTAGCAGCTTGTCTCCAGAAACAGATACGCAGTATTTT.

The chain has TRBV30 and TRBJ2-7; tentatively, D is TRBD2 (5 bases). Germline loops: CDR1 GTSNPN, CDR2 SVGIG (reference sequence). Trimming left V 0 bases short and J 7 bases short, with 13 bases between. The CDR3 is 13 amino acids. Here the CDR3 DNA reads TGTGCCTGGAGTGTATTGTCCGGGGATGAGCAGTACTTC. Amino acid sequence: CAWSVLSGDEQYF.

The rearrangement links TRBV7-2 to TRBJ1-1; 9 nucleotides line up with TRBD1. Germline V CDR1 and CDR2: SGHTA, FQGNSA. This CDR3 is 14 amino acids long. V was clipped by 6 bases and J by 5 bases; unmatched bases: 7. CDR3 coding DNA: TGTGCCAGCAGACCTACAGGGGGCCGTACTGAAGCTTTCTTT. Translating it yields CASRPTGGRTEAFF.

The genes are TRBV12-2 and TRBJ2-7; the table's D gene call, TRBD2, was not cross checked with the DNA. TRBV12-2 is assigned pseudogene status. The CDR3 spans 14 residues. As DNA, the CDR3 is TGTGCAAGTCGCCTCGGGACTAGCGGTCACGAGCAGTACTTC. This codes for CASRLGTSGHEQYF.

This clone was detected only a few times. This chain links TRBV29-1 with TRBJ2-7; the match to TRBD1 covers 7 bases. The CDR3 has 14 residues. Looked up from germline, CDR1 is SQVTM and CDR2 is ANQGSEA. The J segment lost 0 bases and the V segment lost 3 bases, leaving 5 bases of the junction unmatched. The CDR3 nucleotides read TGCAGCGTTGACGGTCCAGGGGGCTCCTACGAGCAGTACTTC. It codes for CSVDGPGGSYEQYF.

In its sample, this clone was seen a few times. The chain employs TRBV18 and TRBJ1-4; possible D gene TRBD1, 6 bases. The CDR3 runs to 14 residues. V was shortened by 1 base and J by 3 bases, with 6 bases between the two germline ends. Per the germline V gene, CDR1 is KGHSH and CDR2 is LQKENI. CDR3 sequence: CASSPQGANEKLFF. In nucleotides, the CDR3 is TGTGCCAGCTCACCACAGGGGGCTAATGAAAAACTGTTTTTT. Drawing the rest from reference TRBV18 and TRBJ1-4, the complete variable domain is NAGVMQNPRHLVRRRGQEARLRCSPMKGHSHVYWYRQLPEEGLKFMVYLQKENIIDESGMPKERFSAEFPKEGPSILRIQQVVRGDSAAYFCASSPQGANEKLFFGSGTQLSVL.

The chain links TRBV27 to TRBJ2-7, with TRBD2 matching over 11 bases. The CDR3 has 16 residues. Germline values: CDR1 MNHEY, CDR2 SMNVEV (reference sequence). J was trimmed by 4 bases and V by 4 bases; bases with no gene match: 9. In DNA, the CDR3 is TGTGCCAGCAGTTCCCACCGACTAGCGGGACAATACGAGCAGTACTTC. The encoded protein is CASSSHRLAGQYEQYF.

V usage is TRBV5-4 and J usage is TRBJ2-1, with 13 nucleotides matching TRBD2. The trim removed 0 bases at V and 4 bases at J, leaving 4 bases unmatched. Germline V CDR1 and CDR2: SGHNT, YYREEE (reference sequence). The length of the CDR3 is 17 residues. In DNA, the CDR3 is TGTGCCAGCAGCTTGGGGGGGACTAGCGGGACGTACAATGAGCAGTTCTTC. This translates into CASSLGGTSGTYNEQFF.

The CDR3 bases are TGTGCCAGCAGCTTCCTCGGGTCTAGCGGGAGCCATGAGCAGTTCTTC. Encoded protein: CASSFLGSSGSHEQFF. The chain joins TRBV7-9 to TRBJ2-1; 10 bases map to TRBD2. CDR1 and CDR2 from the germline V gene are SEHNR and FQNEAQ (reference sequence). The trim removed 3 bases at V and 8 bases at J, leaving 10 bases unmatched. The length of the CDR3 is 16 residues.

The chain combines TRBV6-5 with TRBJ1-1; tentatively, D is TRBD1 (6 bases). CDR3 length: 15 residues. Trimming removed 5 bases from V and 5 bases from J, with 18 bases in between. Germline assignment: CDR1 MNHEY and CDR2 SVGAGI. The CDR3 nucleotides read TGTGCCAGCAGTGCTCGGGGGGCTGGGGAGACTGAAGCTTTCTTT. This gives the protein CASSARGAGETEAFF.

The sample holds a few counts of this clone. The rearrangement links TRBV4-1 to TRBJ2-6; 13 bases align to TRBD2. The J segment lost 1 base and the V segment lost 9 bases, leaving 9 bases of the junction unmatched. CDR1 is MGHRA and CDR2 is YSYEKL in the germline V gene. CDR3 length equals 18 residues. CDR3 amino acids: CASKEGLAGFSGANVLTF. The CDR3 DNA reads as TGCGCCAGTAAGGAGGGACTAGCGGGATTTTCTGGGGCCAACGTCCTGACTTTC.

The chain joins TRBV19 to TRBJ2-7, with TRBD1 identical over 9 bases. The J segment lost 1 base and the V segment lost 5 bases, leaving 9 bases of the junction unmatched. Per the germline V gene, CDR1 is LNHDA and CDR2 is SQIVND (reference sequence). The length of the CDR3 is 16 residues. CDR3 DNA sequence: TGTGCCAGTAGTCCTGCCTCCGGGACAGGGTCCTACGAGCAGTACTTC. This encodes CASSPASGTGSYEQYF.

In regard to this clone: The same CDR3 arises from other DNA sequences in this sample as well. The chain employs TRBV7-9 and TRBJ2-5; D is ambiguous. CDR1 and CDR2 (germline): SEHNR, FQNEAQ (reference sequence). V was cut by 4 bases and J by 1 base, with 13 bases left in between. CDR3 size: 15 residues. CDR3 region: CASSSRGSVQETQYF. The DNA for the CDR3 is TGTGCCAGCAGCTCGCGAGGTTCGGTCCAAGAGACCCAGTACTTC.

V is TRBV30 and J is TRBJ1-1; a weak D match, TRBD1 (5 bases). The CDR3 consists of 13 residues. Trimming left V 0 bases short and J 0 bases short, with 5 bases between. Germline CDR1 is GTSNPN and CDR2 is SVGIG (reference sequence). CDR3 nucleotides: TGTGCCTGGAGTGTAGGGGTGAACACTGAAGCTTTCTTT. It is translated as CAWSVGVNTEAFF.

This clone was recorded a few times. CDR3 coding DNA: TGTGCCAGTAGTGTCACCGGGACACAAGAGACCCAGTACTTC. It encodes CASSVTGTQETQYF. The chain employs TRBV19 and TRBJ2-5, with D perhaps TRBD1 (6 bases). The CDR3 is 14 residues long. In germline, CDR1 is LNHDA, CDR2 SQIVND (reference sequence). Trimming took off 5 bases at V and 2 bases at J, with 12 bases between the two ends.

This clone appeared once. The CDR3 nucleotides read TGTGCCAGCAGCTTGGGCAGGGGAGGGCCCCGAGGCAATTCACCCCTCCACTTT. This gives the protein CASSLGRGGPRGNSPLHF. V is TRBV5-6 and J is TRBJ1-6; possible D gene TRBD1, 6 bases. V was shortened by 0 bases and J by 7 bases, with 20 bases between the two germline ends. Germline loops: CDR1 SGHDT, CDR2 YYEEEE. The CDR3 consists of 18 residues.

V is TRBV4-2 and J is TRBJ2-1; the match to TRBD2 covers 9 bases. The germline CDR1 and CDR2 sequences are LGHNA and YNFKEQ. The V segment lost 6 bases and the J segment 7 bases; nucleotides outside the gene matches: 10. This CDR3 comprises 15 residues. The CDR3 region has the DNA TGTGCCAGCAGACCGGGGGCGGGGGGGCCGAATGAGCAGTTCTTC. It translates to CASRPGAGGPNEQFF.

The J gene is TRBJ2-7, the V gene TRBV16; 8 nucleotides match TRBD1. The trim removed 1 base at V and 5 bases at J, leaving 4 bases unmatched. Germline V gene data show CDR1 as KGHSY and CDR2 as FQNENV. This CDR3 is built from 14 residues. CDR3 amino acids: CASSQFGQGDEQYF. The CDR3 nucleotides read TGTGCCAGCAGCCAATTTGGACAGGGTGACGAGCAGTACTTC.

This clone has a handful of counts. The chain carries TRBV28 and TRBJ1-5, with 8 nucleotides matching TRBD1. V trimming: 6 bases; J trimming: 5 bases; junction bases outside the gene matches: 6. CDR3 length equals 14 residues. Germline V gives CDR1 MDHEN, CDR2 SYDVKM. The CDR3 nucleotides are TGTGCCAGCAGACCTCAGGGGGCGTATCAGCCCCAGCATTTT. Its translation is CASRPQGAYQPQHF.

The genes are TRBV7-8 and TRBJ2-5; no reliable D call. The CDR3 covers 15 residues. The germline V gene encodes CDR1 SGHVS and CDR2 FQNEAQ. With 0 bases removed from V and 1 base from J, the gap between germline ends came to 9 bases. The CDR3 loop reads CASSLAWSAQETQYF. CDR3 sequence (DNA): TGTGCCAGCAGCTTAGCCTGGAGCGCCCAAGAGACCCAGTACTTC.